One sample yielded the 13 T cell receptor beta chains listed below, sequenced in a study of T cell clonality in common variable immunodeficiency. The method was immunoSEQ multiplex PCR; TCRdb's version includes in-frame clones alone and lacks a portion of them. This listing includes about 15,000 clones. These TCRs are of unknown antigen specificity. Findings and limits, study-wide: Fewer deletions and N-nucleotide insertions were reportedly seen in common variable immunodeficiency TCR beta sequences.

What was sequenced was peripheral blood mononuclear cells. These receptors were collected from a human donor with common variable immunodeficiency.

Remarks on this clone: The sequence runs out 3 residues before the end of the CDR3; the remainder is reconstructed from the germline J gene. The chain employs TRBV19 and TRBJ1-1; D is ambiguous. CDR3 length: 11 residues. Germline-derived CDR1 and CDR2 are LNHDA and SQIVND (reference sequence). V lost 6 bases, J lost 0 bases, and 2 bases lay in between. The CDR3 bases that were read are TGTGCCAGTAGCGTGAACACTGAA. Its translation: CASSVNTE. The entire CDR3 sequence reads CASSVNTEAFF.

With respect to this clone: The CDR3 end falls 3 residues outside the read, so it is completed with the germline J gene. The chain couples TRBV20-1 to TRBJ2-3, with D possibly matching TRBD1 (5 bases). Germline V lookup: CDR1 DFQATT, CDR2 SNEGSKA (reference sequence). This CDR3 is 16 amino acids long. V lost 0 bases and J 0 bases, leaving 13 bases between the germline ends. The CDR3 sequence is CSARDRRGSSTDTQYF. Incomplete CDR3 DNA: TGCAGTGCTAGAGATAGAAGGGGCTCTAGCACAGATACG.

Partial CDR3 DNA: TGCAGTGCTACAGACCCGGGACAGGGATCCTACGAG. Translating it yields CSATDPGQGSYE. The whole CDR3 reads CSATDPGQGSYEQYF. V usage is TRBV20-1 and J usage is TRBJ2-7; 9 nucleotides agree with TRBD1. The read ends 3 residues early relative to the CDR3; the germline J gene fills the gap. CDR3 length equals 15 residues. Looked up from germline, CDR1 is DFQATT and CDR2 is SNEGSKA (reference sequence). J lost 1 base, V lost 4 bases, and 8 bases had no gene match.

In the case of this clone: The read gets to within 3 residues of the CDR3 end, and the germline J gene fills in the rest. This chain connects TRBV9 to TRBJ2-1; no clear D gene. Germline V CDR1 and CDR2: SGDLS, YYNGEE. The CDR3 spans 11 residues. Trimming shortened V by 2 bases and J by 6 bases, and 3 bases separated the two germline ends. This CDR3 reads CASSVINEQFF. The part of the CDR3 DNA that was read is TGTGCCAGCAGCGTCATCAATGAG.

A word on this clone: The read ends 3 residues before the CDR3 terminus; that terminus is restored from the germline J gene. The V and J genes are TRBV6-2 or TRBV6-3 and TRBJ2-1; D ambiguous. The CDR3 contains 13 residues. Per germline, CDR1 MNHEY and CDR2 SVGEGT. The V end was cut by 3 bases, the J end by 4 bases, with 7 bases between. CDR3 region: CASSYGNYNEQFF. Partial CDR3 DNA: TGTGCCAGCAGTTATGGCAATTACAATGAG.

This clone is labeled medium-sized based on frequency. The sequenced fragment ends 3 residues before the CDR3 boundary, so the rest is inferred from the germline J gene. The chain carries TRBV5-1 and TRBJ1-2, with a weak D call TRBD1 (6 bases). Germline CDR1 and CDR2: SGHRS and YFSETQ. The V end lost 4 bases, the J end lost 0 bases, and 19 bases lay between the germline ends. The CDR3 runs 17 residues. Partial CDR3 DNA: TGCGCCAGCAGCCTCCTCGGGGACACCACCCCTAACTATGGC. This encodes CASSLLGDTTPNYG. The full CDR3 protein reads CASSLLGDTTPNYGYTF.

Points on this clone: Read coverage stops 3 residues before the CDR3 terminus; the germline J gene supplies the remainder. The V gene is TRBV5-1, the J gene TRBJ2-5; the match to TRBD2 covers 15 bases. Germline V gene sequence: CDR1 SGHRS, CDR2 YFSETQ. This CDR3 has 18 residues. The J segment lost 4 bases and the V segment lost 1 base, leaving 8 bases of the junction unmatched. The covered CDR3 bases are TGCGCCAGCAGCTTGCTCGGGACTAGCGGGAGGTTGGTAGAGACC. This encodes CASSLLGTSGRLVET. The full CDR3 protein reads CASSLLGTSGRLVETQYF.

CDR3 bases read: TGTGCCAGCAGCCAAGATCCAGGGGATGAG. Protein: CASSQDPGDE. The full CDR3 protein reads CASSQDPGDEQFF. The gene calls are TRBV4-2 and TRBJ2-1; perhaps TRBD1 as D (6 bases). The read terminates 3 residues before the CDR3 end, so the remaining end is supplied by the germline J gene. This CDR3 is 13 amino acids long. V lost 0 bases and J 8 bases, leaving 8 bases between the germline ends. From germline, CDR1 is LGHNA and CDR2 YNFKEQ.

Frequency places this clone as medium-sized. The missing CDR3 end, 3 residues past where the read stops, is filled in from the germline J gene. The chain couples TRBV29-1 to TRBJ2-3; 7 bases match TRBD2. Trimming removed 7 bases from V and 6 bases from J; junction bases left unmatched: 7. Looked up from germline, CDR1 is SQVTM and CDR2 is ANQGSEA. This CDR3 comprises 12 residues. Incomplete CDR3 DNA: TGCAGCGGGGGGGGTAGGTCTGATACG. Its translation is CSGGGRSDT. The whole CDR3 reads CSGGGRSDTQYF.

As concerns this clone: Sequencing ends 3 residues short of the CDR3 end; the germline J gene provides the rest. The chain is built from TRBV7-8 and TRBJ1-4, with no clear D. Germline CDR1 is SGHVS and CDR2 is FQNEAQ. V lost 1 base and J 9 bases, leaving 9 bases between the germline ends. The CDR3 runs to 13 residues. Incomplete CDR3 DNA: TGTGCCAGCAGCTTAGGCCAGGAACAAAAA. Encoded protein: CASSLGQEQK. The complete CDR3 sequence is CASSLGQEQKLFF.

As to this clone: The sequence runs out 3 residues before the end of the CDR3; the remainder is reconstructed from the germline J gene. J is TRBJ1-1 and V is TRBV29-1, with a possible D match to TRBD1 (5 bases). Germline V gives CDR1 SQVTM, CDR2 ANQGSEA. V shed 4 bases and J shed 4 bases, with 13 bases lying between them. This CDR3 has 13 residues. The CDR3 reads CSVARGEITEAFF. The CDR3 bases that were read are TGCAGCGTTGCCCGGGGGGAGATCACTGAA.

On this clone: The read gets to within 3 residues of the CDR3 end, and the germline J gene fills in the rest. J is TRBJ1-1 and V is TRBV6-2 or TRBV6-3, with TRBD1 as a possible D gene (6 bases). Germline V lookup: CDR1 MNHEY, CDR2 SVGEGT. CDR3 length: 14 residues. V was clipped by 6 bases and J by 0 bases, with 11 bases between them. The covered CDR3 bases are TGTGCCAGCAGGACAGGTAACATGAACACTGAA. This gives the protein CASRTGNMNTE. The CDR3 as a whole reads CASRTGNMNTEAFF.

Comments on this clone: The CDR3 is cut off 3 residues early in the read; its end comes from the germline J gene. The rearrangement joins TRBV5-1 to TRBJ2-7, with TRBD1 identical over 11 bases. The V gene's germline CDR1 is SGHRS and CDR2 YFSETQ. This CDR3 has 14 amino acids. V lost 3 bases, J lost 5 bases, and 4 bases stayed unmatched. CDR3 DNA (partial): TGCGCCAGCAGCTACGGGACAGGGGGAGACGAG. Translation gives CASSYGTGGDE. Given in full, the CDR3 is CASSYGTGGDEQYF.